This T cell receptor beta chain was profiled in a study of immune evolution from preneoplasia to lung adenocarcinoma. Using immunoSEQ multiplex PCR, the repertoire was profiled, and TCRdb retains in-frame clones only, with some absent. The sample consists of 8,800 or so clones, around 80% of them appearing once. The CDR3 has 11 residues. CDR1 is LGHNT, CDR2 FRNRAP, per germline. Sequencing used FFPE lung adenocarcinoma in situ tissue. This chain links TRBV12-5 with TRBJ1-1; D might be TRBD1 (5 bases). This TCR was recovered from a person between 60 and 79 years old with lung adenocarcinoma. CDR3 protein: CAPGIRVEAFF. In nucleotides, the CDR3 is TGTGCCCCCGGTATCAGGGTGGAAGCTTTCTTT.